This TCR beta chain stems from a study of neurological immune-mediated disorders. Study-level points and caveats: When repertoires were grouped phylogenetically, those of 18 of 34 multiple sclerosis patients fell into one related-CDR3 cluster, a possible signature.

TCRdb re-analysed the 5' RACE reads in MiXCR, keeping a single row per CDR3 protein. Here the sample spans 65,000 to 95,000 distinct CDR3 sequences, nearly 6% being singletons. Sample time point: longitudinal time-point 2. The unsorted libraries were made from 2 million PBMCs kept at -80 C. CDR1 is SGHRS and CDR2 is YFSETQ in the germline V gene. CDR3 length equals 15 residues. Losses at the gene ends were 0 bases for V and 5 bases for J; bases not matched to a gene: 7. At least ten counts were recorded for this clonotype. The antigen remains unidentified. This clonotype was obtained from a woman aged 55-69 years with multiple sclerosis. The chain is built from TRBV5-1 and TRBJ2-7, with TRBD1 matching 8 bases. Sequenced material: PBMCs. The CDR3: CASSLELTGAHEQYF. CDR3 bases: TGCGCCAGCAGCTTGGAGTTGACAGGGGCCCACGAGCAGTACTTC.